These 5 T cell receptor beta chains were sequenced from one sample in a study of cytomegalovirus exposure and HLA in healthy donors. With 60 Vbeta and 13 Jbeta primers, the PCR was carried out. Only in-frame clones appear in the TCRdb table, and some are missing; sequencing was by immunoSEQ multiplex PCR. The sample includes 200,000 or so clones, around 73% of them seen just once. The source material was PBMCs. The receptors originated from a woman aged 25 to 39 in good health and CMV-seronegative.

The genes are TRBV15 and TRBJ2-1; 12 positions match TRBD2. The CDR3 has 15 residues. The germline V gene has CDR1 LNHNV and CDR2 YYDKDF (reference sequence). J was trimmed by 5 bases and V by 5 bases; bases with no gene match: 4. The CDR3: CATSVRLAGDNEQFF. The DNA of the CDR3 is TGTGCCACCAGCGTTCGACTAGCGGGGGACAATGAGCAGTTCTTC.

The chain is built from TRBV11-2 and TRBJ2-7; 10 nucleotides match TRBD1. V lost 2 bases to trimming and J lost 3 bases; unmatched junction nucleotides: 1. Germline-derived CDR1 and CDR2 are SGHAT and FQNNGV. CDR3 length equals 14 residues. As DNA, the CDR3 is TGTGCCAGCAGCTTATGGACAGGGGGCTACGAGCAGTACTTC. It encodes CASSLWTGGYEQYF. Full variable domain (outside the CDR3, taken from reference TRBV11-2 and TRBJ2-7): EAGVAQSPRYKIIEKRQSVAFWCNPISGHATLYWYQQILGQGPKLLIQFQNNGVVDDSQLPKDRFSAERLKGVDSTLKIQPAKLEDSAVYLCASSLWTGGYEQYFGPGTRLTVT.

Concerning this clone itself: Its ends do not fully match the called genes, so a read error is possible. In nucleotides, the CDR3 is TGTGCCAGTACTGTGAACGACTATGGCTACCCCTTC. Translating it yields CASTVNDYGYPF. This chain links TRBV19 with TRBJ1-2; D call uncertain. CDR1 and CDR2 (germline): LNHDA, SQIVND (reference sequence). This CDR3 spans 12 amino acids.

This rearrangement joins TRBV5-6 to TRBJ2-2, with 11 bases matching TRBD1. Germline values: CDR1 SGHDT, CDR2 YYEEEE. The CDR3 consists of 19 residues. The V gene end was trimmed by 1 base and the J gene end by 1 base; junction bases not matched to a gene: 9. CDR3 in amino acids: CASSLFGSGTGGNTGELFF. The CDR3 DNA reads as TGTGCCAGCAGCTTGTTTGGGTCCGGGACAGGGGGGAACACCGGGGAGCTGTTTTTT.

The rearrangement links TRBV18 to TRBJ2-6; a possible D gene is TRBD2 (5 bases). Trimming shortened V by 3 bases and J by 1 base, and 13 bases separated the two germline ends. This CDR3 spans 17 amino acids. Germline CDR1 and CDR2: KGHSH and LQKENI. For the CDR3, the DNA is TGTGCCAGCTCACCCTCGCTAGCCGGATCTGGGGCCAACGTCCTGACTTTC. Translating it yields CASSPSLAGSGANVLTF.